The 20 T cell receptor beta chains in this list originate from one sample, sequenced in a study of blood T cell repertoires in COVID-19. The protocol was immunoSEQ multiplex PCR, while the TCRdb copy is restricted to in-frame clones and leaves out a portion. There are 390,000 or so clones in the sample; roughly 90% occur only once, and about 2.9% lies in the top ten. Material: peripheral blood. The receptors originated from a woman aged 25 to 39 with COVID-19, enrolled during active disease.

The chain is built from TRBV4-1 and TRBJ2-7; 7 nucleotides line up with TRBD1. Germline V lookup: CDR1 MGHRA, CDR2 YSYEKL. Trimming cost V 3 bases and J 6 bases; bases outside gene matches: 11. This CDR3 spans 15 amino acids. The DNA of the CDR3 is TGCGCCAGCAGCCACAAGGGGGCGCCGAGGGGCGAGCAGTACTTC. Its protein is CASSHKGAPRGEQYF.

J is TRBJ2-4 and V is TRBV19; 16 bases are shared with TRBD2. The CDR3 consists of 16 residues. Germline V gene lookup returns CDR1 LNHDA and CDR2 SQIVND (reference sequence). V dropped 8 bases and J dropped 6; count of bases not matched to a gene: 7. The CDR3 here is CASGTSGGDRGNIQYF. The CDR3 DNA reads as TGTGCCAGTGGGACTAGCGGGGGGGATAGGGGAAACATTCAGTACTTC.

This chain joins TRBV9 and TRBJ2-5; possibly TRBD2 for D (6 bases). This CDR3 is built from 15 residues. Trimming pared 4 bases from V and 7 bases from J, leaving 20 bases between. The V gene's germline CDR1 is SGDLS and CDR2 YYNGEE. The CDR3 loop is CASSQGGRALGTQYF. For the CDR3, the DNA is TGTGCCAGCAGCCAGGGAGGCAGGGCGTTGGGGACCCAGTACTTC.

Turning to this clone: One junction end disagrees with the germline gene, perhaps due to a read error. The chain recombines TRBV4-2 with TRBJ2-2, with D unclear. Germline CDR1 reads LGHNA; CDR2 reads YNFKEQ. The CDR3 sequence is 13 residues long. CDR3 coding DNA: TGTGCCAGCAGCCAAGTAGACCCCTCTAGTTTGATTTTT. Translated, it gives CASSQVDPSSLIF.

CDR3 sequence (DNA): TGTGCCAGCAGCCAATGGGACAAGGGGGAGACCCAGTACTTC. It specifies CASSQWDKGETQYF. V usage is TRBV3-1 (or the pseudogene TRBV3-2) and J usage is TRBJ2-5, with a tentative D call TRBD1 (6 bases). The V end was cut by 2 bases, the J end by 5 bases, with 12 bases between. This CDR3 spans 14 amino acids. Germline CDR1 is LGHDT and CDR2 is YNNKEL (reference sequence).

The CDR3 DNA is TGCGCCAGCAGCTTTCAAACCCAGCGGGAGATCCAAGAGACCCAGTACTTC. Amino acid sequence: CASSFQTQREIQETQYF. This chain connects TRBV4-1 to TRBJ2-5, with 8 bases aligning to TRBD2. Germline trimming cut 5 bases from V and 1 base from J; bases unmatched to any gene: 12. The CDR3 contains 17 residues. CDR1 is MGHRA and CDR2 is YSYEKL in the germline V gene.

V and J are TRBV2 and TRBJ1-3; D possibly corresponds to TRBD1 (6 bases). From germline, CDR1 is SNHLY and CDR2 FYNNEI. The CDR3 is made up of 14 amino acids. Trimming took off 8 bases at V and 4 bases at J, with 15 bases between the two ends. The CDR3 DNA follows: TGTGCCAGCGGCCGGCAGGGGTTAGGAAACACCATATATTTT. Its protein is CASGRQGLGNTIYF.

The chain employs TRBV5-6 and TRBJ1-1, with D hard to call. The CDR3 extends over 13 amino acids. Trimming stripped 4 bases from V and 1 base from J, with 8 bases between. Germline lookup yields CDR1 SGHDT and CDR2 YYEEEE. CDR3: CASSRRGNTEAFF. The CDR3 DNA follows: TGTGCCAGCAGCAGGCGGGGGAACACTGAAGCTTTCTTT. The full variable domain, with the rest looked up from reference TRBV5-6 and TRBJ1-1, is DAGVTQSPTHLIKTRGQQVTLRCSPKSGHDTVSWYQQALGQGPQFIFQYYEEEERQRGNFPDRFSGHQFPNYSSELNVNALLLGDSALYLCASSRRGNTEAFFGQGTRLTVV.

The chain combines TRBV5-1 with TRBJ1-1; D perhaps matches TRBD1 (5 bases). The CDR3 sequence is 15 residues long. The germline V gene encodes CDR1 SGHRS and CDR2 YFSETQ. Between the trimmed V and J ends, which lost 3 bases and 4 bases, there was a span of 16 bases. The CDR3 DNA sequence: TGCGCCAGCAGCTCGATTTCAGGGACTAGCACTGAAGCTTTCTTT. Its translation: CASSSISGTSTEAFF.

This clone was observed a few times. V usage is TRBV7-2 and J usage is TRBJ2-7; weak D call: TRBD2 (5 bases). The germline V and J ends were trimmed by 4 bases and 2 bases, with 12 bases remaining between them. This CDR3 is built from 14 residues. In germline, CDR1 is SGHTA, CDR2 FQGNSA. The CDR3 coding sequence is TGTGCCAGCAGCTCACTGACCGGGGCCTACGAGCAGTACTTC. Residues: CASSSLTGAYEQYF.

This clone occurred once. This rearrangement joins TRBV11-2 to TRBJ2-7, with a possible D match to TRBD2 (6 bases). The CDR3 length is 13 residues. In germline, CDR1 is SGHAT, CDR2 FQNNGV. V was clipped by 1 base and J by 2 bases, with 6 bases between them. CDR3 nucleotides: TGTGCCAGCAGCTTAGCGGGGGCCTACGAGCAGTACGTC. Translated, it gives CASSLAGAYEQYV.

V usage is TRBV3-1 (or the pseudogene TRBV3-2) and J usage is TRBJ1-1; tentative D call: TRBD1 (5 bases). CDR3 length: 16 amino acids. With 1 base removed from V and 5 bases from J, the gap between germline ends came to 17 bases. Germline assignment: CDR1 LGHDT and CDR2 YNNKEL (reference sequence). CDR3 in amino acids: CASSQGGGWVGTEAFF. CDR3 coding DNA: TGTGCCAGCAGCCAAGGGGGCGGATGGGTGGGGACTGAAGCTTTCTTT.

In its sample, this clone was seen a few times. The rearrangement uses TRBV29-1 and TRBJ2-2; TRBD1 might be the D (5 bases). V lost 6 bases, J lost 2 bases, and 13 bases lay in between. This CDR3 spans 14 amino acids. Per the germline V gene, CDR1 is SQVTM and CDR2 is ANQGSEA. The CDR3 protein is CSVEDTLNTGELFF. In nucleotides, the CDR3 is TGCAGCGTCGAGGACACCCTAAACACCGGGGAGCTGTTTTTT.

This chain connects TRBV5-6 to TRBJ1-6, with 7 bases fitting TRBD1. The trim removed 2 bases at V and 4 bases at J, leaving 3 bases unmatched. The CDR3 extends over 15 amino acids. Germline CDR1 is SGHDT and CDR2 is YYEEEE. As DNA, the CDR3 is TGTGCCAGCAGCTTAATGGACAGGTATAATTCACCCCTCCACTTT. Its translation is CASSLMDRYNSPLHF.

This clone turned up a few times. This chain links TRBV5-1 with TRBJ2-1; possible D gene TRBD2, 6 bases. CDR3 size: 13 residues. The V gene's germline CDR1 is SGHRS and CDR2 YFSETQ. V was shortened by 2 bases and J by 8 bases, with 11 bases between the two germline ends. In DNA form, the CDR3 reads TGCGCCAGCAGCTTTGGATCGGGGGATGAGCAGTTCTTC. As protein: CASSFGSGDEQFF.

J is TRBJ1-2 and V is TRBV7-6, with D uncertain. The CDR3 totals 16 residues. Germline V gene data show CDR1 as SGHVS and CDR2 as FNYEAQ. Trimming pared 1 base from V and 6 bases from J, leaving 18 bases between. The CDR3 region is CASSLVYGIGHNGYTF. In DNA form, the CDR3 reads TGTGCCAGCAGCTTAGTGTACGGGATCGGCCATAATGGCTACACCTTC. Full variable domain (outside the CDR3, taken from reference TRBV7-6 and TRBJ1-2): GAGVSQSPRYKVTKRGQDVALRCDPISGHVSLYWYRQALGQGPEFLTYFNYEAQQDKSGLPNDRFSAERPEGSISTLTIQRTEQRDSAMYRCASSLVYGIGHNGYTFGSGTRLTVV.

J is TRBJ2-1 and V is TRBV28; D may be TRBD1 (7 bases). Germline values: CDR1 MDHEN, CDR2 SYDVKM. The V end was cut by 6 bases, the J end by 8 bases, with 23 bases between. This CDR3 contains 16 residues. CDR3 loop: CASSPGGQQRLYEQFF. CDR3 bases: TGTGCCAGCAGCCCCGGGGGACAGCAAAGACTCTATGAGCAGTTCTTC.

Comment on this clone: Other nucleotide sequences in the sample specify the same CDR3. The gene calls are TRBV11-3 and TRBJ2-1, with TRBD2 matching over 7 bases. V dropped 5 bases and J dropped 4; count of bases not matched to a gene: 2. This CDR3 has 13 amino acids. Looked up from germline, CDR1 is SGHNT and CDR2 is YENEEA. CDR3 DNA sequence: TGTGCCAGCAGCCTGGGGGGGTACAATGAGCAGTTCTTC. Encoded protein: CASSLGGYNEQFF.

This clone was counted a single time. This chain connects TRBV15 to TRBJ2-1, with TRBD1 matching 9 bases. Looked up from germline, CDR1 is LNHNV and CDR2 is YYDKDF (reference sequence). The CDR3 loop spans 16 amino acids. V lost 9 bases to trimming and J lost 8 bases; unmatched junction nucleotides: 17. This CDR3 is CATEQRGQGSRHEQFF. Written as DNA, the CDR3 is TGTGCCACTGAGCAGAGGGGACAGGGTAGTCGTCATGAGCAGTTCTTC. Based on the CDR3 plus reference TRBV15 and TRBJ2-1, the full variable domain is DAMVIQNPRYQVTQFGKPVTLSCSQTLNHNVMYWYQQKSSQAPKLLFHYYDKDFNNEADTPDNFQSRRPNTSFCFLDIRSPGLGDTAMYLCATEQRGQGSRHEQFFGPGTRLTVL.

CDR3 protein: CASSLVTGGQETQYF. As DNA, the CDR3 is TGCGCCAGCAGCTTAGTGACAGGGGGCCAAGAGACCCAGTACTTC. The rearrangement joins TRBV5-1 to TRBJ2-5; 9 nucleotides match TRBD1. The CDR3 has 15 residues. Germline V gives CDR1 SGHRS, CDR2 YFSETQ. Trimming removed 2 bases from V and 1 base from J; junction bases left unmatched: 3.